The sample holds a few counts of the clone carrying this T cell receptor beta chain. Its antigen is still unknown. Individual cDNA molecules received unique molecular identifiers during library preparation. TCRdb reprocessed the 5' RACE reads via MiXCR and lists one record per CDR3 protein. The table lists around 80,000 distinct CDR3 sequences, about 12% of them singletons. These data are taken from a study of early T cells in non-severe SARS-CoV-2 infection. Overall study: It was bulk RNA from unsorted whole blood that was sequenced, and the chains were unpaired.

The germline CDR1 and CDR2 sequences are MNHEY and SVGAGI. This CDR3 region has 14 residues. The ends were cut back, 0 bases at V and 0 bases at J, with 5 bases in the middle. Study observations and caveats: The VDJdb matching leaned toward anti-spike CD8 responses and overlooked private and CD4 specificities.

V usage is TRBV6-5 and J usage is TRBJ1-2; D gene unclear. Sample: whole blood. The clonotype comes from an adult who was a healthcare worker with PCR-confirmed SARS-CoV-2 infection or an uninfected control (not recorded which). This CDR3 reads CASSYSSTNYGYTF. CDR3 nucleotide sequence: TGTGCCAGCAGTTACTCCTCCACTAACTATGGCTACACCTTC.